Here is one T cell receptor (beta chain) with its context. Antigen specificity is unknown. The data belong to a study of blood T cells in healthy people across ages. Study results and caveats: With age, beta diversity per million T cells declined roughly linearly, significantly by 40. There were more naive CD4+ cells and higher diversity in long-lived donors than in aged donors. Lack of knowledge of donor CMV status possibly confounded expanded clonotype changes.

Looked up from germline, CDR1 is MGHRA and CDR2 is YSYEKL. Trimming stripped 1 base from V and 3 bases from J, with 10 bases between. This CDR3 has 14 residues. A second PCR of 7 to 11 cycles used a sample-barcoded 5' primer and a J-beta primer mix. TCRdb itself ran the 5' RACE reads through MiXCR, one entry per CDR3 protein. The data hold more than 1,400,000 distinct CDR3 sequences, with approximately 38% observed a single time. Isolation recovered at least 6 million PBMCs from every sample. The sample consisted of blood. The V and J genes are TRBV4-1 and TRBJ2-7, with a weak D call TRBD1 (6 bases). The receptor was derived from a young woman in good health. CDR3 sequence (DNA): TGCGCCAGCAGCCAAGTTGGACAGCGCTACGAGCAGTACTTC. This gives the protein CASSQVGQRYEQYF.